Below are 24 T cell receptor beta chains sequenced from a single sample in a study of Tregs in tolerant kidney transplant recipients. Assay: immunoSEQ multiplex PCR; the TCRdb copy retains only in-frame clones and omits some. The table shows hundreds of thousands of clones, with roughly four fifths occurring only once. The source material was CD4+ T cells from blood. The receptor set was obtained from a human donor in good health.

The CDR3 coding sequence is TGTGCCAGCAGTTTATCTACGAGACAGGGAGTTTCAAAACTGTTTTTT. Translating gives CASSLSTRQGVSKLFF. The rearrangement joins TRBV27 to TRBJ1-4; TRBD1 agrees at 7 bases. The germline V gene encodes CDR1 MNHEY and CDR2 SMNVEV (reference sequence). V shed 0 bases and J 10 bases; nucleotides not matched to a gene: 11. CDR3 length equals 16 residues. The full variable domain, with the rest looked up from reference TRBV27 and TRBJ1-4, is EAQVTQNPRYLITVTGKKLTVTCSQNMNHEYMSWYRQDPGLGLRQIYYSMNVEVTDKGDVPEGYKVSRKEKRNFPLILESPSPNQTSLYFCASSLSTRQGVSKLFFGSGTQLSVL.

This rearrangement joins TRBV27 to TRBJ2-4; the match to TRBD2 covers 7 bases. The CDR3 length is 15 residues. CDR1 is MNHEY and CDR2 is SMNVEV in the germline V gene (reference sequence). The trim removed 6 bases at V and 0 bases at J, leaving 5 bases unmatched. As DNA, the CDR3 is TGTGCCAGCAGCCGACTAGCCGTAGCCAAAAACATTCAGTACTTC. Amino acids: CASSRLAVAKNIQYF.

This clone has just a few counts. The chain recombines TRBV5-1 with TRBJ1-2; 8 bases align to TRBD1. V was clipped by 7 bases and J by 4 bases; unmatched bases: 9. The CDR3 contains 14 residues. The V gene's germline CDR1 is SGHRS and CDR2 YFSETQ. The DNA for the CDR3 is TGCGCCAGCTCCCGGGGACAGGCGGCCTATGGCTACACCTTC. Its protein product is CASSRGQAAYGYTF. Full variable domain (remainder filled in from reference TRBV5-1 and TRBJ1-2): KAGVTQTPRYLIKTRGQQVTLSCSPISGHRSVSWYQQTPGQGLQFLFEYFSETQRNKGNFPGRFSGRQFSNSRSEMNVSTLELGDSALYLCASSRGQAAYGYTFGSGTRLTVV.

This chain connects TRBV30 to TRBJ2-3; 7 bases match TRBD1. The ends lost 0 bases at V and 5 bases at J; junction bases unmatched: 8. The length of the CDR3 is 15 residues. Germline CDR1 GTSNPN, CDR2 SVGIG (reference sequence). This chain's CDR3 is CAWSVRDRALDTQYF. As DNA, the CDR3 is TGTGCCTGGAGTGTACGCGACAGGGCGTTAGATACGCAGTATTTT.

The rearrangement uses TRBV6-1 and TRBJ2-7; D is unclear. This CDR3 comprises 16 residues. Trimming removed 1 base at V and 4 bases at J, with 17 bases between. Germline lookup yields CDR1 MNHNS and CDR2 SASEGT. In nucleotides, the CDR3 is TGTGCCAGCAGTGAAGGACGGCAACCCCTAGTGTACGAGCAGTACTTC. Protein product: CASSEGRQPLVYEQYF.

The chain is built from TRBV4-1 and TRBJ2-7, with D tentatively TRBD1 or TRBD2 (5 bases each). Germline CDR1 and CDR2: MGHRA and YSYEKL. This CDR3 has 18 amino acids. Trimming stripped 4 bases from V and 0 bases from J, with 22 bases between. This CDR3 reads CASSRGSPGTDISYEQYF. DNA for the CDR3: TGCGCCAGCAGCCGGGGTTCTCCCGGGACGGATATCTCCTACGAGCAGTACTTC.

The genes are TRBV25-1 and TRBJ2-3, with D perhaps given as TRBD1 or TRBD2 (5 bases each). V was cut by 6 bases and J by 6 bases, with 16 bases left in between. The CDR3 has 14 residues. The germline V gene encodes CDR1 MGHDK and CDR2 SYGVNS. As DNA, the CDR3 is TGTGCCAGCAGCGCCCCTCGGGACGGGGATACGCAGTATTTT. Protein sequence: CASSAPRDGDTQYF.

The chain is built from TRBV11-2 and TRBJ2-5, with D possibly being TRBD1 (6 bases). V was trimmed by 1 base and J by 5 bases, leaving 11 bases between them. From germline, CDR1 is SGHAT and CDR2 FQNNGV. The CDR3 has 14 amino acids. CDR3 DNA: TGTGCCAGCAGCTTAGGAACAGGGTCTGAGACCCAGTACTTC. Encoded protein: CASSLGTGSETQYF.

The chain couples TRBV18 to TRBJ2-5, with D hard to call. The V and J ends lost 6 bases and 4 bases respectively, with 9 bases between them. The CDR3 runs to 12 residues. Germline CDR1 KGHSH, CDR2 LQKENI. The CDR3 nucleotides are TGTGCCAGCTCCCCCTCCGCAGAGACCCAGTACTTC. It specifies CASSPSAETQYF.

The chain links TRBV7-3 to TRBJ1-2; maybe TRBD1 (5 bases). The germline CDR1 and CDR2 sequences are SGHTA and FQGTGA. The CDR3 consists of 13 residues. Trimming took 5 bases from V and 8 from J, leaving 15 bases between them. CDR3: CASSPDGAGGYTF. The CDR3 nucleotides are TGTGCCAGCAGCCCGGATGGGGCCGGGGGCTACACCTTC.

The chain carries TRBV5-4 and TRBJ2-1, with TRBD1 matching 7 bases. CDR1 and CDR2 (germline): SGHNT, YYREEE (reference sequence). V lost 0 bases, J lost 12 bases, and 0 bases stayed unmatched. The CDR3 runs to 11 residues. CDR3 sequence (DNA): TGTGCCAGCAGCTTGGACAGGGGGCAGTTCTTC. This codes for CASSLDRGQFF.

Regarding this clone: At the DNA level, this CDR3 is encoded by other sequences in the same sample as well. The genes are TRBV30 and TRBJ1-5; D is undetermined. V dropped 0 bases and J dropped 4 bases, with 7 bases sitting between them. The CDR3 extends over 13 amino acids. Germline-derived CDR1 and CDR2 are GTSNPN and SVGIG (reference sequence). CDR3 sequence: CAWSVRGNQPQHF. The CDR3 region has the DNA TGTGCCTGGAGTGTCCGGGGTAATCAGCCCCAGCATTTT.

The V gene is TRBV4-2, the J gene TRBJ2-5; 8 nucleotides agree with TRBD2. Germline-derived CDR1 and CDR2 are LGHNA and YNFKEQ. The CDR3 is 16 amino acids. Trimming cost V 1 base and J 1 base; bases outside gene matches: 5. CDR3: CASSQVSGGPQETQYF. The CDR3 DNA is TGTGCCAGCAGCCAAGTTTCGGGGGGGCCCCAAGAGACCCAGTACTTC.

This chain joins TRBV2 and TRBJ2-5; TRBD2 matches 8 bases. Germline V lookup: CDR1 SNHLY, CDR2 FYNNEI. The CDR3 is 13 residues long. V shed 8 bases and J 2 bases; nucleotides not matched to a gene: 4. CDR3 DNA: TGTGCCAGCGGGGGACTAGAGCAAGAGACCCAGTACTTC. Protein product: CASGGLEQETQYF.

V usage is TRBV7-3 and J usage is TRBJ1-1; a weak D match, TRBD1 (5 bases). The V end lost 2 bases, the J end lost 2 bases, and 9 bases lay between the germline ends. The CDR3 is made up of 14 amino acids. Germline V CDR1 and CDR2: SGHTA, FQGTGA. Here the CDR3 DNA reads TGTGCCAGCAGCTTAGGGGCCAGCAACACTGAAGCTTTCTTT. Translation: CASSLGASNTEAFF.

This chain connects TRBV19 to TRBJ1-4; unclear D gene. This CDR3 is built from 14 residues. In germline, CDR1 is LNHDA, CDR2 SQIVND (reference sequence). Trimming shortened V by 3 bases and J by 8 bases, and 13 bases separated the two germline ends. CDR3 nucleotides: TGTGCCAGTAGTATTCGACGGCGGTTGGAAAAACTGTTTTTT. Amino acid sequence: CASSIRRRLEKLFF.

In DNA, the CDR3 is TGTGCCAGTAGTATTTCGGGACTAGCGGGGGCCGCGAACACCGGGGAGCTGTTTTTT. Residues: CASSISGLAGAANTGELFF. The V call is TRBV19, the J call TRBJ2-2; TRBD2 aligns across 14 bases. Germline CDR1 is LNHDA and CDR2 is SQIVND (reference sequence). The CDR3 has 19 amino acids. J gave up 0 bases and V 3 bases, and 6 bases lay outside the gene matches. The variable domain in full, completed from reference TRBV19 and TRBJ2-2, reads DGGITQSPKYLFRKEGQNVTLSCEQNLNHDAMYWYRQDPGQGLRLIYYSQIVNDFQKGDIAEGYSVSREKKESFPLTVTSAQKNPTAFYLCASSISGLAGAANTGELFFGEGSRLTVL.

The chain joins TRBV20-1 to TRBJ2-5; D is uncertain. The germline V and J ends were trimmed by 1 base and 4 bases, with 4 bases remaining between them. The germline V gene has CDR1 DFQATT and CDR2 SNEGSKA (reference sequence). The CDR3 sequence is 11 residues long. The DNA for the CDR3 is TGCAGTGCTAGAGTTGCAGAGACCCAGTACTTC. Protein sequence: CSARVAETQYF.

The J gene is TRBJ1-3, the V gene TRBV19; D call uncertain. Trimming cost V 0 bases and J 3 bases, with 9 bases left between them. The CDR3 is 15 amino acids. Per germline, CDR1 LNHDA and CDR2 SQIVND (reference sequence). The CDR3 DNA reads TGTGCCAGTAGTATAGACCCGTTTGATGGAAACACCATATATTTT. This translates into CASSIDPFDGNTIYF.

The CDR3 protein is CASIQQGTGYNEQFF. In DNA form, the CDR3 reads TGTGCCAGCATCCAACAGGGGACAGGTTACAATGAGCAGTTCTTC. J is TRBJ2-1 and V is TRBV2; 8 bases agree with TRBD1. Germline CDR1 and CDR2: SNHLY and FYNNEI. Unmatched junction bases numbered 9, after V lost 7 bases and J lost 4 bases. The CDR3 totals 15 residues.

This clone was observed a handful of times. V usage is TRBV4-1 and J usage is TRBJ2-7; D is ambiguous. V was shortened by 4 bases and J by 9 bases, with 16 bases between the two germline ends. This CDR3 is built from 13 residues. CDR1 is MGHRA and CDR2 is YSYEKL in the germline V gene. CDR3 bases: TGCGCCAGCAGCCTGGGCCCCGAAGAGCGGCAGTACTTC. Encoded protein: CASSLGPEERQYF.

The chain links TRBV29-1 to TRBJ1-1; the match to TRBD1 covers 8 bases. This CDR3 has 13 amino acids. Germline V gene data show CDR1 as SQVTM and CDR2 as ANQGSEA. Trimming cost V 4 bases and J 3 bases; bases outside gene matches: 4. CDR3 sequence: CSVGRQGYTEAFF. The CDR3, as DNA: TGCAGCGTTGGGAGACAGGGGTACACTGAAGCTTTCTTT.

This sequence joins TRBV27 and TRBJ2-4, with D possibly matching TRBD1 (5 bases). Trimming cost V 6 bases and J 9 bases, with 15 bases left between them. This CDR3 has 13 amino acids. Germline CDR1 MNHEY, CDR2 SMNVEV (reference sequence). The CDR3 here is CASRITGVGIQYF. The CDR3, as DNA: TGTGCCAGCAGGATAACAGGAGTCGGCATTCAGTACTTC.

The rearrangement uses TRBV7-2 and TRBJ1-2, with a tentative D call TRBD1 (6 bases). The V gene's germline CDR1 is SGHTA and CDR2 FQGNSA. This CDR3 spans 14 amino acids. V lost 4 bases to trimming and J lost 7 bases, with 16 bases between them. DNA of the CDR3: TGTGCCAGCAGCTCTCGCGACAGGCGAGGTGGCTACACCTTC. This sequence encodes CASSSRDRRGGYTF.